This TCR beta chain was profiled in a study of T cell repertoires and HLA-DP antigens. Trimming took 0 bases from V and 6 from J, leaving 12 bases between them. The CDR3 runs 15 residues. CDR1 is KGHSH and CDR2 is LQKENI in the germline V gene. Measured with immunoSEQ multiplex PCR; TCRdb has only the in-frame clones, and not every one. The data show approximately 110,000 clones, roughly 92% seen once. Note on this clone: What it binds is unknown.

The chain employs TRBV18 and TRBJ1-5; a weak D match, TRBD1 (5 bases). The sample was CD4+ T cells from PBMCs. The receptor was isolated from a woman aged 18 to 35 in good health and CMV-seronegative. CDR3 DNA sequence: TGTGCCAGCTCACCACCACGTCAGGGAGGTCAGCCCCAGCATTTT. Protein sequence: CASSPPRQGGQPQHF.